This T cell receptor beta chain was profiled in a study of blood T cell repertoires in COVID-19. Study information: The United States, Italy and Spain supplied acute and convalescent COVID-19 samples. The cDNA or gDNA used as material had been derived from T cells, B-cell-depleted T cells, or PBMCs.

Germline V lookup: CDR1 LNHNV, CDR2 YYDKDF (reference sequence). This CDR3 is 13 amino acids long. V was shortened by 0 bases and J by 3 bases, with 6 bases between the two germline ends. Authors' methods: Using reference gene primer amplification, nucleated cell counts were estimated. Some clones are missing from TCRdb's copy, which holds only in-frame ones; the method was immunoSEQ multiplex PCR. That table is the source of V, J and clone size, and D and trimming were worked out from the DNA. The profile shows 140,000 or so clones, more than 75% of them singletons. This chain uses TRBV15 with TRBJ2-7, with D unresolved. The origin of this receptor is a human donor in a cohort sampled during active COVID-19. The specimen was peripheral blood. The CDR3, as DNA: TGTGCCACCAGCAGAGACGAGAACTACGAGCAGTACTTC. This translates into CATSRDENYEQYF.